This T cell receptor (beta chain) stems from a study of siplizumab effects on memory and regulatory T cells. Findings of the study overall: Contribution to the alloresponse seemed major for naive T cells, which also seemed more diverse than memory cells. The authors mapped only a minor fraction of alloreactive clones to unstimulated subsets. It was not possible to assign a naive or memory phenotype to roughly 75-96% of proliferating CD4+ or CD8+ clones.

Each sample yielded about 10^5 assayed TCR templates. Libraries were prepared by immunoSEQ multiplex PCR; TCRdb keeps only in-frame clonotypes and omits some of them. The data contain 75,000 to 100,000 clones, 94% of them singletons. Germline CDR1 SGHRS, CDR2 YFSETQ. Trimming left V 0 bases short and J 5 bases short, with 11 bases between. The CDR3 runs 14 residues. Concerning this clone: Its antigen is undetermined.

V usage is TRBV5-1 and J usage is TRBJ2-5; D may correspond to TRBD1 or TRBD2 (5 bases each). This clonotype was sampled from a human donor in good health. Sequenced: non-Treg CD4+ T cells sorted from blood. CDR3 bases: TGCGCCAGCAGCTTGGAGGGGACGGACGAGACCCAGTACTTC. Its translation: CASSLEGTDETQYF.